The source of this T cell receptor beta chain is a study of blood T cell repertoires in COVID-19. This CDR3 has 13 amino acids. Deletions cut 0 bases from V and 4 bases from J, with 6 bases between. Per germline, CDR1 SGHTA and CDR2 FQGNSA. Authors' processing steps: Nucleated cell number was recorded as an estimate derived from reference gene primer amplification. Sequenced by immunoSEQ multiplex PCR; TCRdb stores in-frame clones only, minus some. Clone size and V and J calls were adopted from that table, with D and trimming inferred from the DNA. The table lists under 300,000 clones, 86% of them singletons. This clone was seen only once.

This chain connects TRBV7-2 to TRBJ2-5, with D perhaps TRBD1 (5 bases). The TCR was taken from a man aged 25-40 years who had recovered from COVID-19. Sequencing was done on a sample of peripheral blood. This CDR3 reads CASSLAGRETQYF. Written as DNA, the CDR3 is TGTGCCAGCAGCTTAGCGGGGCGAGAGACCCAGTACTTC.